These 30 T cell receptor beta chains came from one sample sequenced in a study of blood T cell repertoires in COVID-19. The method was immunoSEQ multiplex PCR; TCRdb's version includes in-frame clones alone and lacks a portion of them. The sample holds a few hundred thousand clones, about 92% seen once. What was sequenced was PBMCs or T cells enriched from blood (not recorded which). The receptors stem from a man younger than 35 who had recovered from COVID-19.

This chain connects TRBV28 to TRBJ2-5; perhaps TRBD2 as D (7 bases). CDR1 and CDR2 (germline): MDHEN, SYDVKM. With 3 bases removed from V and 4 bases from J, the gap between germline ends came to 9 bases. This CDR3 comprises 13 residues. The CDR3 region is CASSFGGPETQYF. CDR3 bases: TGTGCCAGCAGTTTCGGGGGGCCAGAGACCCAGTACTTC.

The J gene is TRBJ2-5, the V gene TRBV10-3, with 16 bases that match TRBD2. CDR3 size: 17 residues. Per the germline V gene, CDR1 is ENHRY and CDR2 is SYGVKD. The J segment lost 4 bases and the V segment lost 11 bases, leaving 13 bases of the junction unmatched. CDR3 coding DNA: TGTGCCTCTCGAGGGGGGACTAGCGGGAGGGCCGGAGAGACCCAGTACTTC. The encoded protein is CASRGGTSGRAGETQYF.

The chain carries TRBV27 and TRBJ2-1; maybe TRBD2 (5 bases). V was shortened by 6 bases and J by 8 bases, with 20 bases between the two germline ends. CDR1 and CDR2 (germline): MNHEY, SMNVEV (reference sequence). The CDR3 spans 15 residues. CDR3 coding DNA: TGTGCCAGCAGACTTGTAGAGGGTACTATAGATGAGCAGTTCTTC. Its protein is CASRLVEGTIDEQFF.

The chain recombines TRBV15 with TRBJ1-1, with a tentative D call TRBD1 (6 bases). In germline, CDR1 is LNHNV, CDR2 YYDKDF (reference sequence). V was shortened by 3 bases and J by 0 bases, with 17 bases between the two germline ends. The CDR3 is made up of 17 amino acids. The chain's CDR3 is CATSSPMGGPMNTEAFF. In DNA, the CDR3 is TGTGCCACCAGCAGCCCGATGGGGGGGCCCATGAACACTGAAGCTTTCTTT.

The rearrangement links TRBV6-1 to TRBJ1-2; D is perhaps TRBD1 (6 bases). The V and J ends lost 3 bases and 4 bases respectively, with 12 bases between them. Germline values: CDR1 MNHNS, CDR2 SASEGT. The CDR3 length is 14 residues. Written as DNA, the CDR3 is TGTGCCAGCAGTGAGGCTACAGGGCCCTATGGCTACACCTTC. This codes for CASSEATGPYGYTF.

The V and J genes are TRBV6-5 and TRBJ1-1, with TRBD1 identical over 8 bases. CDR3 length: 15 amino acids. Germline CDR1 and CDR2: MNHEY and SVGAGI. With V trimmed by 4 bases and J by 8 bases, 12 bases remained unmatched. This chain's CDR3 is CASSFRTGRSGEAFF. The CDR3 DNA follows: TGTGCCAGCAGTTTTAGGACAGGGCGAAGCGGAGAAGCTTTCTTT.

This sequence joins TRBV5-1 and TRBJ1-1; D may be TRBD1 (6 bases). V lost 6 bases and J lost 2, with 14 bases in between. This CDR3 spans 14 amino acids. Germline loops: CDR1 SGHRS, CDR2 YFSETQ. The CDR3 region is CASNRGQTNTEAFF. CDR3 coding DNA: TGCGCCAGCAATCGAGGACAGACCAACACTGAAGCTTTCTTT.

The V and J genes are TRBV3-1 (or the pseudogene TRBV3-2) and TRBJ1-6; the D gene is possibly TRBD1 (6 bases). Germline V gene lookup returns CDR1 LGHDT and CDR2 YNNKEL (reference sequence). The CDR3 consists of 17 residues. Trimming pared 1 base from V and 6 bases from J, leaving 16 bases between. CDR3 region: CASSQVGETGPNSPLHF. As DNA, the CDR3 is TGTGCCAGCAGCCAAGTGGGAGAGACAGGACCTAATTCACCCCTCCACTTT.

This chain joins TRBV11-2 and TRBJ2-1, with D possibly TRBD2 on 5 matching bases. Trimming removed 5 bases at V and 0 bases at J, with 11 bases between. The length of the CDR3 is 15 residues. From germline, CDR1 is SGHAT and CDR2 FQNNGV. The chain's CDR3 is CASSERISSYNEQFF. The CDR3, as DNA: TGTGCCAGCAGCGAGCGGATAAGCTCCTACAATGAGCAGTTCTTC.

This chain joins TRBV7-9 and TRBJ2-7, with a tentative D call TRBD2 (5 bases). Germline CDR1 SEHNR, CDR2 FQNEAQ (reference sequence). V was clipped by 1 base and J by 0 bases, with 10 bases between them. This CDR3 region has 15 residues. The CDR3 DNA follows: TGTGCCAGCAGCTTAGTTACGGCGGGCTCCTACGAGCAGTACTTC. This sequence encodes CASSLVTAGSYEQYF.

V and J are TRBV5-1 and TRBJ1-1, with a tentative D call TRBD1 (5 bases). This CDR3 spans 13 amino acids. Germline values: CDR1 SGHRS, CDR2 YFSETQ. The V end was cut by 2 bases, the J end by 4 bases, with 9 bases between. CDR3 residues: CASSLGDATEAFF. The CDR3 DNA sequence: TGCGCCAGCAGCTTAGGGGATGCCACTGAAGCTTTCTTT.

The chain links TRBV3-1 (or the pseudogene TRBV3-2) to TRBJ1-4; weak D call: TRBD1 (5 bases). V was shortened by 4 bases and J by 5 bases, with 11 bases between the two germline ends. Germline CDR1 and CDR2: LGHDT and YNNKEL (reference sequence). The CDR3 runs 14 residues. The DNA for the CDR3 is TGTGCCAGCAGCCGTGGACACAGGAATGAAAAACTGTTTTTT. It yields the protein CASSRGHRNEKLFF.

The gene calls are TRBV24-1 and TRBJ1-2; 7 bases are a match to TRBD1. Trimming took 2 bases from V and 8 from J; bases not matched to a gene: 4. The CDR3 loop spans 13 amino acids. Per germline, CDR1 KGHDR and CDR2 SFDVKD. CDR3 DNA sequence: TGTGCCACCAGTGATTCGACAGGGAGGGGCTACACCTTC. It is translated as CATSDSTGRGYTF.

This sequence joins TRBV5-5 and TRBJ2-7, with D maybe TRBD2 (5 bases). V was trimmed by 0 bases and J by 0 bases, leaving 7 bases between them. The germline V gene has CDR1 SGHKS and CDR2 YYEKEE (reference sequence). CDR3 length equals 14 residues. The CDR3: CASSLGGSSYEQYF. The CDR3, as DNA: TGTGCCAGCAGCTTGGGAGGGTCCTCCTACGAGCAGTACTTC.

The chain uses TRBV7-9 and TRBJ2-7; 9 bases line up with TRBD1. CDR3 length: 16 amino acids. V lost 1 base and J lost 3; bases outside the gene matches: 7. Looked up from germline, CDR1 is SEHNR and CDR2 is FQNEAQ (reference sequence). DNA for the CDR3: TGTGCCAGCAGCTTAGGCACAGGGGGCCCGTACTACGAGCAGTACTTC. Translating it yields CASSLGTGGPYYEQYF.

V gene TRBV5-4 combines with J gene TRBJ2-5, with 9 bases matching TRBD1. Germline V lookup: CDR1 SGHNT, CDR2 YYREEE (reference sequence). The ends lost 3 bases at V and 5 bases at J; junction bases unmatched: 8. The CDR3 runs 15 residues. This CDR3 is CASSSTGGSGETQYF. The CDR3 DNA reads TGTGCCAGCAGCTCCACAGGGGGCTCTGGGGAGACCCAGTACTTC.

V is TRBV14 and J is TRBJ2-2, with TRBD2 identical over 10 bases. Trimming cost V 4 bases and J 3 bases; bases outside gene matches: 5. The CDR3 runs to 16 residues. From germline, CDR1 is SGHDN and CDR2 FVKESK. The CDR3 is CASSPRTSGYTGELFF. The CDR3 DNA reads as TGTGCCAGCAGCCCGCGGACTAGCGGTTACACCGGGGAGCTGTTTTTT.

The chain links TRBV6-5 to TRBJ1-2; unclear D gene. This CDR3 is 13 amino acids long. The V gene's germline CDR1 is MNHEY and CDR2 SVGAGI. The V and J ends lost 6 bases and 8 bases respectively, with 16 bases between them. CDR3 in DNA: TGTGCCAGCAGCGCCTCAGGTCCCAAGGGCTACACCTTC. It translates to CASSASGPKGYTF.

The chain has TRBV3-1 (or the pseudogene TRBV3-2) and TRBJ1-5; D is perhaps TRBD1 (6 bases). In germline, CDR1 is LGHDT, CDR2 YNNKEL (reference sequence). There are 14 residues in the CDR3. Trimming shortened V by 0 bases and J by 8 bases, and 11 bases separated the two germline ends. The CDR3 DNA sequence: TGTGCCAGCAGCCAAGATCGAGGGGACAAGCCCCAGCATTTT. It specifies CASSQDRGDKPQHF.

This chain links TRBV7-8 with TRBJ1-5, with D unclear. Per the germline V gene, CDR1 is SGHVS and CDR2 is FQNEAQ. The V end lost 0 bases, the J end lost 2 bases, and 11 bases lay between the germline ends. The CDR3 is 16 amino acids. The CDR3 here is CASSLASRWGNQPQHF. DNA for the CDR3: TGTGCCAGCAGCTTAGCCAGCAGGTGGGGCAATCAGCCCCAGCATTTT.

CDR3 in DNA: TGTGCCAGCAGTTGGGACCGGGGCGGGGTGAACACTGAAGCTTTCTTT. This translates into CASSWDRGGVNTEAFF. The rearrangement uses TRBV27 and TRBJ1-1; D may be TRBD1 (5 bases). Between the trimmed V and J ends, which lost 4 bases and 0 bases, there was a span of 15 bases. The CDR3 extends over 16 amino acids. The germline CDR1 and CDR2 sequences are MNHEY and SMNVEV (reference sequence).

V usage is TRBV30 and J usage is TRBJ2-1; 9 nucleotides agree with TRBD2. V shed 0 bases, J shed 3 bases, and the junction held 0 bases outside the gene matches. CDR1 GTSNPN and CDR2 SVGIG come from the germline V gene (reference sequence). This CDR3 is 14 amino acids long. Written as DNA, the CDR3 is TGTGCCTGGAGTGTAGCGGGAGGCTACAATGAGCAGTTCTTC. This encodes CAWSVAGGYNEQFF.

This sequence joins TRBV6-2 or TRBV6-3 and TRBJ2-1; D not resolved. The CDR3 covers 16 residues. Looked up from germline, CDR1 is MNHEY and CDR2 is SVGEGT. Trimming took 5 bases from V and 0 from J, leaving 14 bases between them. The CDR3 reads CASSATAPYSYNEQFF. As DNA, the CDR3 is TGTGCCAGCAGTGCAACAGCCCCCTACTCCTACAATGAGCAGTTCTTC.

V and J are TRBV5-1 and TRBJ1-1, with no clear D. The CDR3 loop spans 14 amino acids. Germline assignment: CDR1 SGHRS and CDR2 YFSETQ. V dropped 4 bases and J dropped 1 base, with 11 bases sitting between them. CDR3 bases: TGCGCCAGCAGCCACTCCCAAAGGAACACTGAAGCTTTCTTT. Amino acid sequence: CASSHSQRNTEAFF.

This clone was found a few times. The chain carries TRBV5-6 and TRBJ1-4; D may be TRBD1 (5 bases). This CDR3 comprises 15 residues. CDR1 and CDR2 (germline): SGHDT, YYEEEE. The V gene lost 0 bases and the J gene lost 8 bases, with 14 bases spanning the gap. The CDR3 DNA reads as TGTGCCAGCAGCTTGGAGGGCAGGGAGGAAGAAAAACTGTTTTTT. Translating gives CASSLEGREEEKLFF.

This clone has only one observation. V and J are TRBV30 and TRBJ1-1, with no clear D. The V end was cut by 0 bases, the J end by 1 base, with 6 bases between. CDR1 and CDR2 from the germline V gene are GTSNPN and SVGIG (reference sequence). The CDR3 is 13 amino acids. DNA for the CDR3: TGTGCCTGGAGTGTTAGTTGGAACACTGAAGCTTTCTTT. This codes for CAWSVSWNTEAFF. The variable domain in full, with the rest retrieved from reference TRBV30 and TRBJ1-1, is SQTIHQWPATLVQPVGSPLSLECTVEGTSNPNLYWYRQAAGRGLQLLFYSVGIGQISSEVPQNLSASRPQDRQFILSSKKLLLSDSGFYLCAWSVSWNTEAFFGQGTRLTVV.

A single count supports this clone. V gene TRBV5-4 combines with J gene TRBJ1-6; the D gene is possibly TRBD1 (6 bases). Germline V CDR1 and CDR2: SGHNT, YYREEE (reference sequence). V dropped 2 bases and J dropped 6 bases, with 12 bases sitting between them. This CDR3 has 15 amino acids. CDR3: CASSLAGTLNSPLHF. CDR3 nucleotide sequence: TGTGCCAGCAGCTTAGCCGGGACACTTAATTCACCCCTCCACTTT.

The chain employs TRBV6-5 and TRBJ1-6; D is ambiguous. This CDR3 contains 15 residues. The germline V gene has CDR1 MNHEY and CDR2 SVGAGI. Trimming took 6 bases from V and 2 from J, leaving 11 bases between them. The chain's CDR3 is CASRPRGTYNSPLHF. CDR3 nucleotides: TGTGCCAGCAGACCTAGAGGAACCTATAATTCACCCCTCCACTTT.

This chain uses TRBV5-5 with TRBJ1-4, with D possibly being TRBD1 (5 bases). The CDR3 runs to 18 residues. Trimming took 2 bases from V and 0 from J, leaving 17 bases between them. Per the germline V gene, CDR1 is SGHKS and CDR2 is YYEKEE (reference sequence). In DNA form, the CDR3 reads TGTGCCAGCAGCTTTTCCGGCAGGGTTTTTGCAACTAATGAAAAACTGTTTTTT. This translates into CASSFSGRVFATNEKLFF.

The gene calls are TRBV29-1 and TRBJ2-3; the D is unclear. Germline V gene sequence: CDR1 SQVTM, CDR2 ANQGSEA. CDR3 length: 13 amino acids. V lost 3 bases and J lost 1, with 8 bases in between. In DNA, the CDR3 is TGCAGCGTTGATCTAGTTCGCACAGATACGCAGTATTTT. Translating it yields CSVDLVRTDTQYF.